The T cell receptor (beta chain) described here comes from a study of T cell clonality in common variable immunodeficiency (dated by TCRdb to 2015 to 2017). Broader findings and caveats from the paper: Even though DNA input was equal, the average per sample came to roughly 80,000 unique sequences for controls compared with roughly 30,000 for CVID samples. Fewer deletions and N-nucleotide insertions were reportedly observed in CVID TCRbeta sequences, and highly modified clones with 13 or more V deletions were reportedly absent from CVID TCRbeta sequences. Correlations of repertoire features with clinical complications were constrained by heterogeneity among patients within the CVID cohort. Healthy controls shared more TCRbeta clones with each other than CVID subjects shared among themselves (p < 0.0001). TCRbeta clonality was higher in CVID subjects than in healthy controls (t-test p = 0.018), and the increase was most characteristic of about a third of subjects. It was noted by the authors that sequencing of the repertoires of T cell subpopulations would be needed to clarify the cause of the increased clonality in CVID.

CVID samples and control samples contributed equivalent amounts of genomic DNA as sequencing input. For every sample, a 60 bp segment covering the rearranged TCRbeta CDR3 region was amplified and then sequenced. The immunoSEQ assay, a bias-corrected multiplex PCR with high-throughput sequencing, was employed for TCRbeta amplification. Processing in the source paper ran as follows. Each unique nucleotide sequence was treated as a clone and annotated with V, D and J genes, copy number and frequency. Sequences were labeled productive if in frame, and non-productive if out of frame or containing stop codons. As previously described, clonality was calculated on the basis of Shannon's entropy. Mean CDR3 Kyte-Doolittle hydropathy was derived from the predicted amino acid sequences of productive clones. Using the R hclust function, scaled V gene usage was clustered hierarchically with Manhattan distance and complete linkage. Sharing of clones by CDR3 amino acid sequence was evaluated by resampling 12 repertoires per group over 100 rounds. The repertoires were screened for over 60 published EBV-specific TCRbeta sequences and 245 published CMV-specific TCRbeta sequences. Analysis left out a couple of CVID samples that produced under 10,000 sequences, so around 40 CVID repertoires remained. Sourced from immuneACCESS, this table was stored by TCRdb with only in-frame sequences that have V and J called. A share of the clones is absent; for the studies checked, an unresolved V gene accounts for under half, and the remainder has no known explanation. V, J and clone size derive from that table, while D and trimming were established from the DNA sequence. The table notes about 35,000 clones here, none of them singletons. The ten largest account for around 2.7% of the sample.

This clone has a count of ten or more. There is no known antigen for this receptor. The read ends 3 residues early relative to the CDR3; the germline J gene fills the gap. CDR1 and CDR2 are read off the germline V gene (reference sequence) as PRHDT and FYEKMQ. Trimming takes 4 bases off V and 0 bases off J; junction bases not matched to a gene: 11. From cysteine to phenylalanine, the CDR3 is 18 amino acids long. The DNA has 45 bases, all within the CDR3, and is read from base 1. Most of the CVID patients and most of the healthy controls were of Caucasian heritage. From each donor, roughly 5 to 8.5 ml of heparinized peripheral whole blood was collected. TCRbeta CDR3 repertoires were sequenced from genomic DNA of adults with common variable immune deficiency (CVID) and healthy adult controls. A total of some 22 healthy adult volunteers (around 12 female and around 10 male; age range 23 to 66 years, mean age around 31) were included in the control group. Diluted blood was density-centrifuged over Hypaque 1077 or Ficoll-Paque to isolate peripheral blood mononuclear cells. Genomic DNA was obtained from unsorted mononuclear cells using either Qiagen column purification or a centrifugation-based method.

Here the chain combines TRBV13 and TRBJ2-1; TRBD1 aligns with 8 central bases. This clonotype originated in a person between 18 and 70 years old in good health. Material for sequencing was peripheral blood mononuclear cells. CDR3 DNA (partial): TGTGCCAGCAGCTCCCGCCCGACAGGGGCCCTCTCCTACAATGAG. This translates into CASSSRPTGALSYNE. The whole CDR3 reads CASSSRPTGALSYNEQFF.